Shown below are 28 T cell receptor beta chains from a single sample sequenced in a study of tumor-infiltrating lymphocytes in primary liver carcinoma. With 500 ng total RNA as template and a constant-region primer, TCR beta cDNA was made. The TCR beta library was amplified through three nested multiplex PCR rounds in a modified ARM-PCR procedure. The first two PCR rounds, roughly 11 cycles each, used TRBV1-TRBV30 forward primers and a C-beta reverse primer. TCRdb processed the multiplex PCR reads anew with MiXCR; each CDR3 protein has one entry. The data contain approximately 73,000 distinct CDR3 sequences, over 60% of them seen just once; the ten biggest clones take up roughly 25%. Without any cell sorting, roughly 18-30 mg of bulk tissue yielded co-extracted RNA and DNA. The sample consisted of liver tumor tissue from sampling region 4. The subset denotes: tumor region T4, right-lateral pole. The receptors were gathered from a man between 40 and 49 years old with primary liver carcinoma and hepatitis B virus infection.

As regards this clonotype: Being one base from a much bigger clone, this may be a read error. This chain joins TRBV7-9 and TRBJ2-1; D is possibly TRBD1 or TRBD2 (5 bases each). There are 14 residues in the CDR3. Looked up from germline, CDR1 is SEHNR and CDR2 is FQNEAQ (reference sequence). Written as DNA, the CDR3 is TGTGTCAGCAGCCTTCTGGGGGCCTACAATGAGCAGTTCTTC. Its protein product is CVSSLLGAYNEQFF. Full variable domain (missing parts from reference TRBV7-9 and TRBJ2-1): DTGVSQNPRHKITKRGQNVTFRCDPISEHNRLYWYRQTLGQGPEFLTYFQNEAQLEKSRLLSDRFSAERPKGSFSTLEIQRTEQGDSAMYLCVSSLLGAYNEQFFGPGTRLTVL.

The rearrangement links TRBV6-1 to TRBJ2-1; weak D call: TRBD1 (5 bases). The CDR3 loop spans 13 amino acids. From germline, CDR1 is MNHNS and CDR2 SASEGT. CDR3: CVRSDSSYNEQFF. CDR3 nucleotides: TGTGTCAGAAGCGACAGCTCCTACAATGAGCAGTTCTTC.

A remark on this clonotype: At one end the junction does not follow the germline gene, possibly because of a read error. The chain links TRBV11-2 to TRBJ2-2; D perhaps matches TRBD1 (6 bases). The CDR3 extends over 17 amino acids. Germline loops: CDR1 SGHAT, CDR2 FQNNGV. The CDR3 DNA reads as TGTGCTAGCAGCTCCAATGTGGGACAAGCGAACACTGGGGAGCTGTTTTTT. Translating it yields CASSSNVGQANTGELFF.

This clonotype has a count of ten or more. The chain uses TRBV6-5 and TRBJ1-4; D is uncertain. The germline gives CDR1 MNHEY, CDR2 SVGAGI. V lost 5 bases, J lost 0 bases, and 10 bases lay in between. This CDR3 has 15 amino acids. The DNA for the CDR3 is TGTGCCAGCAGTGGCGTGGCGACAACTAATGAAAAACTGTTTTTT. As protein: CASSGVATTNEKLFF.

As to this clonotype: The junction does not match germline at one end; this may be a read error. Here the CDR3 reads CASSLGTSTQTGTQCF. The CDR3 DNA follows: TGTGCCAGTAGCCTCGGGACTAGCACACAAACAGGTACGCAGTGTTTT. The chain joins TRBV11-1 to TRBJ2-3; 9 bases are a match to TRBD2. The CDR3 consists of 16 residues. From germline, CDR1 is SGHAT and CDR2 FQDESV (reference sequence).

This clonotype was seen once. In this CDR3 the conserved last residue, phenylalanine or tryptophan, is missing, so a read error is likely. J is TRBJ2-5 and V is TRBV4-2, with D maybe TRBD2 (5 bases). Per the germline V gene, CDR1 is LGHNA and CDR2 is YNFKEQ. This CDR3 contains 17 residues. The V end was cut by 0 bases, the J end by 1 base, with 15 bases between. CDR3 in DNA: TGTGCCAGCAGCCAAGATCTCCAGCGGAGCTTCCAAGAGACCCAGTACTCT. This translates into CASSQDLQRSFQETQYS.

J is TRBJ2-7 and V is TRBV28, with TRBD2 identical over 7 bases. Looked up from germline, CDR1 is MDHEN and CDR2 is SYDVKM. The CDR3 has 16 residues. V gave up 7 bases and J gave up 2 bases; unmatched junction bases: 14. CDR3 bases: TGTGCCAGCACCCCCACCGCGGGGGTGGTAACCTACGAGCAGTACTTC. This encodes CASTPTAGVVTYEQYF.

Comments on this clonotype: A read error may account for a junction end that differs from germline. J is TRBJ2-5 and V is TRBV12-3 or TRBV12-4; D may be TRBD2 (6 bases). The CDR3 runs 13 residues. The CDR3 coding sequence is TGCGCCAGCGGGCAGTCTCGTCGAGCGACCCAGTACTTC. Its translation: CASGQSRRATQYF.

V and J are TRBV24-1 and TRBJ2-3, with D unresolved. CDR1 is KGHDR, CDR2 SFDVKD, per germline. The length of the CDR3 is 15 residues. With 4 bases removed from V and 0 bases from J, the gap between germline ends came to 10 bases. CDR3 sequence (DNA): TGTGCCACCAGTGACCTCGGACGAAGCACAGATACGCAGTATTTT. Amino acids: CATSDLGRSTDTQYF.

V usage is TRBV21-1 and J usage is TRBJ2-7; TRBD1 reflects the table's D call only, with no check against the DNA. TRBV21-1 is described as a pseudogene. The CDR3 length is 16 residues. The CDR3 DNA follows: TGTGCCAGCAGCAGCGCCATACACAGGACGTTTGTGGAGCAGTACTTC. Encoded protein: CASSSAIHRTFVEQYF.

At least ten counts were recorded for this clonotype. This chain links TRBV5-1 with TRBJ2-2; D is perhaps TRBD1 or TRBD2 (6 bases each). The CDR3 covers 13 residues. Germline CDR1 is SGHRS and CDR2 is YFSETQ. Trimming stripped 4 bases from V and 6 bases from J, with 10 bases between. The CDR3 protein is CASSNREAGELFF. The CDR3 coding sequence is TGCGCCAGCAGCAACAGGGAGGCCGGGGAGCTGTTTTTT. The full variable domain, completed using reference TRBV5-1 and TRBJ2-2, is KAGVTQTPRYLIKTRGQQVTLSCSPISGHRSVSWYQQTPGQGLQFLFEYFSETQRNKGNFPGRFSGRQFSNSRSEMNVSTLELGDSALYLCASSNREAGELFFGEGSRLTVL.

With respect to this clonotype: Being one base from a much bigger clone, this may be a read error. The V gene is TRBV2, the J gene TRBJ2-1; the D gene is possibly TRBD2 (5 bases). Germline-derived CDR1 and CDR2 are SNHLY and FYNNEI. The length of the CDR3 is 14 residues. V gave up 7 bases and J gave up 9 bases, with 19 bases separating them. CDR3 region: CASNGGDWKSEQFF. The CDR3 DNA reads TGTGCCAGCAATGGAGGAGACTGGAAGAGTGAGCAGTTCTTC.

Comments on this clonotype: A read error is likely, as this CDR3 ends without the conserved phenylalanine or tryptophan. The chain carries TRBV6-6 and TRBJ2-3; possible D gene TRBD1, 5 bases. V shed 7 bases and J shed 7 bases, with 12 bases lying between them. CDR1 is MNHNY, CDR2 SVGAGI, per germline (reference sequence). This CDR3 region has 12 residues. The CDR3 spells CASMTETYTQYL. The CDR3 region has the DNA TGTGCCAGCATGACAGAAACATATACGCAGTATCTT.

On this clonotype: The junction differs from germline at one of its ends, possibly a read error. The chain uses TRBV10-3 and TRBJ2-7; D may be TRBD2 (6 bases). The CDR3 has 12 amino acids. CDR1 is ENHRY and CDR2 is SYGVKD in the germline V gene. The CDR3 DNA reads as TGTGCCACAGCTCGGGAGTCCCACAAGCAATACTTC. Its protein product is CATARESHKQYF.

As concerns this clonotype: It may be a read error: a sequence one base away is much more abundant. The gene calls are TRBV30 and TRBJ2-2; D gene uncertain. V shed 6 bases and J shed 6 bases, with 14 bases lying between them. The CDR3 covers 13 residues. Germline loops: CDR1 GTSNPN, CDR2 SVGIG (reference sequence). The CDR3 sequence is CACSKNLAGELFF. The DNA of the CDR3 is TGTGCCTGTAGCAAGAACCTAGCCGGGGAGCTGTTTTTT.

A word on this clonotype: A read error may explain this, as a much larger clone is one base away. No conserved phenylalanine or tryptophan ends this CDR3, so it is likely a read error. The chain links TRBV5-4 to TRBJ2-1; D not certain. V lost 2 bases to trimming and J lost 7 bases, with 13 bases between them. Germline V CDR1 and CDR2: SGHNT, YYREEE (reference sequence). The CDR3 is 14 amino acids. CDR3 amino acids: CASSLGLAENEQFL. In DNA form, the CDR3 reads TGTGCCAGCAGCTTAGGTTTAGCAGAGAATGAGCAGTTCTTA.

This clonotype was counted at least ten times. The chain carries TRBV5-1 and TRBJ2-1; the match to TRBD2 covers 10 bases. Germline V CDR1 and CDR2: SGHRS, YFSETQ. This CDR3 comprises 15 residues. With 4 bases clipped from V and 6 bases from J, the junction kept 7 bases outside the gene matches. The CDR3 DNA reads TGCGCCAGCAGCCCGGGACTAGCGTACTCCAATGAGCAGTTCTTC. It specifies CASSPGLAYSNEQFF. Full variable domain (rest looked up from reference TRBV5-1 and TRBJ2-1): KAGVTQTPRYLIKTRGQQVTLSCSPISGHRSVSWYQQTPGQGLQFLFEYFSETQRNKGNFPGRFSGRQFSNSRSEMNVSTLELGDSALYLCASSPGLAYSNEQFFGPGTRLTVL.

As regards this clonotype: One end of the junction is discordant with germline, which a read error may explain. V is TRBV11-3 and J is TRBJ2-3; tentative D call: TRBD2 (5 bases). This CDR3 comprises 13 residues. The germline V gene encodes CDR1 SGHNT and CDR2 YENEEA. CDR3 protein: CANSRGEAYTQYF. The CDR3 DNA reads TGTGCCAACAGCCGGGGTGAGGCATATACACAGTATTTT.

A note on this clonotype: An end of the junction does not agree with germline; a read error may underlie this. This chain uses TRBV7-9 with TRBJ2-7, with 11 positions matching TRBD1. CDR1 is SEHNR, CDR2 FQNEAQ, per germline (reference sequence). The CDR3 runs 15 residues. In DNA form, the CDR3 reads TGTGCCAGCAGTTTAGGGGGACAGGGGGGCTACGAGGAGTACTTC. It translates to CASSLGGQGGYEEYF. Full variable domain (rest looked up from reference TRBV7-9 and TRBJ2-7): DTGVSQNPRHKITKRGQNVTFRCDPISEHNRLYWYRQTLGQGPEFLTYFQNEAQLEKSRLLSDRFSAERPKGSFSTLEIQRTEQGDSAMYLCASSLGGQGGYEEYFGPGTRLTVT.

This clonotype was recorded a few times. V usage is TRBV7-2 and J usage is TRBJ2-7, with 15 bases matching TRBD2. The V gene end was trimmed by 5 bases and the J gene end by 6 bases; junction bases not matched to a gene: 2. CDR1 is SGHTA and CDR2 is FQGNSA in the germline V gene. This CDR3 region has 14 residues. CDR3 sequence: CASSPGLAGGEQYF. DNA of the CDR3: TGTGCCAGCAGCCCGGGACTAGCGGGAGGCGAGCAGTACTTC. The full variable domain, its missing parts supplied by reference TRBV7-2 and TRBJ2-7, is GAGVSQSPSNKVTEKGKDVELRCDPISGHTALYWYRQSLGQGLEFLIYFQGNSAPDKSGLPSDRFSAERTGGSVSTLTIQRTQQEDSAVYLCASSPGLAGGEQYFGPGTRLTVT.

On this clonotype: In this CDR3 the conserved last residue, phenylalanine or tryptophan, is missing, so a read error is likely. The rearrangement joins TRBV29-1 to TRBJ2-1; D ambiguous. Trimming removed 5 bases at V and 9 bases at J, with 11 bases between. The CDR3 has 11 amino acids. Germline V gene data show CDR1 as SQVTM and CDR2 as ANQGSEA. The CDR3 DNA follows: TGCAGCGTTCACAAGGTCGGTGAGCAGTTCTCC. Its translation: CSVHKVGEQFS.

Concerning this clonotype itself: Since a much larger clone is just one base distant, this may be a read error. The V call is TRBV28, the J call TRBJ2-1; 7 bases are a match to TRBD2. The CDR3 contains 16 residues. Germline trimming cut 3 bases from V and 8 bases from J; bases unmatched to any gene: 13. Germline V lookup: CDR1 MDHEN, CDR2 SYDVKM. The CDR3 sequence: CASSFNLGLISHEQFF. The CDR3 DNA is TGTGCCAGCAGTTTTAATCTGGGACTAATAAGTCATGAGCAGTTCTTC.

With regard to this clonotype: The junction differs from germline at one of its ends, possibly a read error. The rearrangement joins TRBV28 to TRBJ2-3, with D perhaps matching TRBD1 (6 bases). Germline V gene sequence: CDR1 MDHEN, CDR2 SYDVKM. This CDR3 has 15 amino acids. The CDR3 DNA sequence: TGTGCCAGCATCGGTAGGGGGTGGGGCACAGATACACAGTATTTT. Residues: CASIGRGWGTDTQYF.

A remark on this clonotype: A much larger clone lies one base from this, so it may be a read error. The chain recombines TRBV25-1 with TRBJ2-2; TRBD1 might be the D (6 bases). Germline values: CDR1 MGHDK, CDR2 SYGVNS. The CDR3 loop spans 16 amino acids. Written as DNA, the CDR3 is TGTGCCAACAGTGACTTGGACAGAGCGAACACCGGGGAGCTGTTTTTT. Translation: CANSDLDRANTGELFF. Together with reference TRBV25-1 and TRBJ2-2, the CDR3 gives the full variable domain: EADIYQTPRYLVIGTGKKITLECSQTMGHDKMYWYQQDPGMELHLIHYSYGVNSTEKGDLSSESTVSRIRTEHFPLTLESARPSHTSQYLCANSDLDRANTGELFFGEGSRLTVL.

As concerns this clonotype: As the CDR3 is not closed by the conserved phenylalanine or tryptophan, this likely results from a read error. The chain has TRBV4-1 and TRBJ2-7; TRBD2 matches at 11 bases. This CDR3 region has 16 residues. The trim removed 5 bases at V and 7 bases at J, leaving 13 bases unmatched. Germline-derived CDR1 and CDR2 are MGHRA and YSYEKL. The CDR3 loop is CASSATSGAGSGEQYY. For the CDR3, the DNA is TGCGCCAGCAGCGCGACTAGCGGGGCCGGCTCGGGGGAGCAGTACTAC.

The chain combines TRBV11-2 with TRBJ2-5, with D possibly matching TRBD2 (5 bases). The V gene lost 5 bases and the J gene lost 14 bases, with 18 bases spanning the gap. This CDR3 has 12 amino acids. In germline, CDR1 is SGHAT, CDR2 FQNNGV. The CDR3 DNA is TGTGCCAGCAGCCCGGGGATCGAGACACACTACTTC. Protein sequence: CASSPGIETHYF.

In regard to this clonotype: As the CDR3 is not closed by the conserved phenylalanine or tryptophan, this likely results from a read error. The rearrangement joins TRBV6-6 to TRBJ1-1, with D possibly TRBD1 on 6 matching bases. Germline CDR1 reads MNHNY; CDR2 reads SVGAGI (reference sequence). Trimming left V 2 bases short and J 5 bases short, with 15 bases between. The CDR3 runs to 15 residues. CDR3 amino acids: CASSYNGGEDTEAFY. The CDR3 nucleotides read TGTGCCAGCAGTTACAATGGGGGCGAGGATACTGAAGCTTTCTAT.

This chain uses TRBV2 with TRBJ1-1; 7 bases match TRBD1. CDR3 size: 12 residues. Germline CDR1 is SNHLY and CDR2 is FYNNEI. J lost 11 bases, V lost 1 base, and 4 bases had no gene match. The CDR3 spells CASSEGQGGAFF. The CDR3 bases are TGTGCCAGCAGTGAAGGACAGGGAGGGGCTTTCTTT.